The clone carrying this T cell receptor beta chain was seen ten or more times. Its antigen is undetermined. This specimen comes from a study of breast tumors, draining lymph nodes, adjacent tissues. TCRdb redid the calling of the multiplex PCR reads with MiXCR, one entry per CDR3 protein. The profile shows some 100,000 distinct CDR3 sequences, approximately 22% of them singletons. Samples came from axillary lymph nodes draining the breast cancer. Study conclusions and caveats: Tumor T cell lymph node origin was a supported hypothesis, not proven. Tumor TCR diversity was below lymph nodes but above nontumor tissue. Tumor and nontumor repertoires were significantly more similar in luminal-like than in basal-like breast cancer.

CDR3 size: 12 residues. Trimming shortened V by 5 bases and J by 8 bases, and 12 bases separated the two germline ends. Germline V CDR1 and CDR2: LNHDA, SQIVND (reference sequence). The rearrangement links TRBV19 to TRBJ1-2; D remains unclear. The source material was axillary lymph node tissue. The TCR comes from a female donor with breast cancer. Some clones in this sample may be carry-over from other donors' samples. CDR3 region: CASSPASGGYTF. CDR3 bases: TGTGCCAGTAGTCCGGCCTCGGGGGGCTACACCTTC. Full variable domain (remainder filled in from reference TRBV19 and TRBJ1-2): DGGITQSPKYLFRKEGQNVTLSCEQNLNHDAMYWYRQDPGQGLRLIYYSQIVNDFQKGDIAEGYSVSREKKESFPLTVTSAQKNPTAFYLCASSPASGGYTFGSGTRLTVV.